This is a list of T cell receptor beta chains from one sample in a study of cytomegalovirus exposure and HLA in healthy donors. Method: immunoSEQ multiplex PCR; TCRdb's copy keeps in-frame clones and lacks some. The sample consists of about 76,000 clones, 79% of them appearing once. The specimen was PBMCs. The receptor set was obtained from a man aged 25-45 years in good health and CMV-seronegative. Both conserved end residues are trimmed from each CDR3. Fields, in order: J gene, clone size, V gene, CDR3 protein. Some rows mark clone size as missing; the rest say once, few, many or name a class of expanded clone.

J gene: TRBJ1-2
clone size: NA
V gene: TRBV21-1
CDR3 protein: ASSKAQAVYGYT

J gene: TRBJ2-2
clone size: NA
V gene: TRBV6-1
CDR3 protein: ASSEPTGIRTGELF

J gene: TRBJ2-7
clone size: NA
V gene: TRBV11-2
CDR3 protein: ASSTDRLPSYEQY

J gene: TRBJ2-7
clone size: NA
V gene: TRBV5-5
CDR3 protein: ASSPRLAVRSSYEQY

J gene: TRBJ2-3
clone size: once
V gene: TRBV27
CDR3 protein: ASSLSIENTQY

J gene: TRBJ2-7
clone size: once
V gene: TRBV28
CDR3 protein: ASSAGTSGSYEQY

J gene: TRBJ2-1
clone size: few
V gene: TRBV5-4
CDR3 protein: ASSRRTEPYNEQF

J gene: TRBJ1-1
clone size: NA
V gene: TRBV5-1
CDR3 protein: ASSFTGGAAAF

J gene: TRBJ2-7
clone size: once
V gene: TRBV10-1
CDR3 protein: ASSETSGSKIYEQY

J gene: TRBJ2-7
clone size: NA
V gene: TRBV6-1
CDR3 protein: ASSRGLSYEQY

J gene: TRBJ1-5
clone size: few
V gene: TRBV6-1
CDR3 protein: ASRSGGQPQH

J gene: TRBJ1-1
clone size: NA
V gene: TRBV27
CDR3 protein: ASSRDSGNTEAF

J gene: TRBJ1-1
clone size: NA
V gene: TRBV7-9
CDR3 protein: ASSDRDRGPYTEAF

J gene: TRBJ1-6
clone size: NA
V gene: TRBV2
CDR3 protein: ASSREQGRRSPLH

J gene: TRBJ1-2
clone size: NA
V gene: TRBV4-2
CDR3 protein: ASSQDGAGGFLYGYT

J gene: TRBJ2-1
clone size: NA
V gene: TRBV4-3
CDR3 protein: ASSPDTRNEQF

J gene: TRBJ2-5
clone size: few
V gene: TRBV7-2
CDR3 protein: ASSPGTGTQETQY

J gene: TRBJ1-5
clone size: NA
V gene: TRBV5-1
CDR3 protein: ASSFGTGDFQPQH

J gene: TRBJ2-7
clone size: NA
V gene: TRBV7-2
CDR3 protein: ASSLSRSEQY

J gene: TRBJ2-7
clone size: NA
V gene: TRBV19
CDR3 protein: ASSIRTGVYEQY

J gene: TRBJ2-5
clone size: few
V gene: TRBV20-1
CDR3 protein: SAGRETQY

J gene: TRBJ2-7
clone size: NA
V gene: TRBV5-6
CDR3 protein: ASSFEAEQY

J gene: TRBJ2-1
clone size: few
V gene: TRBV28
CDR3 protein: ASSTGTGGNEQF

J gene: TRBJ1-5
clone size: NA
V gene: TRBV4-1
CDR3 protein: ASSLTQGRNSNQPQH

J gene: TRBJ2-1
clone size: NA
V gene: TRBV30
CDR3 protein: AWGAGGPLF

J gene: TRBJ1-2
clone size: NA
V gene: TRBV5-6
CDR3 protein: ASSYGTNYGYT

J gene: TRBJ2-1
clone size: NA
V gene: TRBV9
CDR3 protein: ASSAYYNEQF

J gene: TRBJ1-6
clone size: once
V gene: TRBV7-2
CDR3 protein: ASSLQAPSYNSPLH

J gene: TRBJ2-1
clone size: NA
V gene: TRBV7-3
CDR3 protein: ASSATQGLGEQF

J gene: TRBJ1-3
clone size: NA
V gene: TRBV7-9
CDR3 protein: ASSLGRWENTIY